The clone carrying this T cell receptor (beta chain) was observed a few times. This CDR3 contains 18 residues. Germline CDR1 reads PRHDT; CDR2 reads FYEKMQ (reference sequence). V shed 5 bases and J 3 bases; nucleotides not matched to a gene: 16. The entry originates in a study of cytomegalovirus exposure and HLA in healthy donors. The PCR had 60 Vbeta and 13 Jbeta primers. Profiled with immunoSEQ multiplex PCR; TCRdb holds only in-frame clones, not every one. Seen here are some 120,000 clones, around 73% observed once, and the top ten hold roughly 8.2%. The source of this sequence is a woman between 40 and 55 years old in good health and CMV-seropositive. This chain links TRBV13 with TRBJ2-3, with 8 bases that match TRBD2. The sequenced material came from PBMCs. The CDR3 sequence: CASSPWGESGGRTDTQYF. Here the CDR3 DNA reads TGTGCCAGCAGCCCCTGGGGGGAAAGCGGGGGAAGAACAGATACGCAGTATTTT.